What follows are 27 T cell receptor beta chains derived from one specimen sequenced in a study of blood T cells in healthy people across ages. Next came a second PCR, run for about 6 to 12 cycles, which used a sample-barcoded 5' primer along with a J-beta primer mix. TCRdb recomputed calls from the 5' RACE reads with MiXCR, one row per CDR3 protein. The profile shows 1.5 million to 1.8 million distinct CDR3 sequences, 35% to 45% of them singletons. The specimen sequenced was blood. Receptors were obtained from a woman aged 18-29 years in good health.

In its sample, this clonotype was seen a few times. This chain joins TRBV6-5 and TRBJ1-2; no clear D gene. Trimming pared 0 bases from V and 6 bases from J, leaving 8 bases between. CDR1 is MNHEY, CDR2 SVGAGI, per germline. The CDR3 sequence is 13 residues long. Written as DNA, the CDR3 is TGTGCCAGCAGTTACTCCCCCCTGGATGGCTACACCTTC. This gives the protein CASSYSPLDGYTF.

This clonotype was detected a few times. V and J are TRBV20-1 and TRBJ1-1; D may be TRBD1 (6 bases). Germline V lookup: CDR1 DFQATT, CDR2 SNEGSKA (reference sequence). CDR3 length: 12 residues. In nucleotides, the CDR3 is TGCAGCCTAACGGGGGCCGCCCCTGAAGCTTTCTTT. Its translation is CSLTGAAPEAFF.

The rearrangement links TRBV29-1 to TRBJ2-4; 9 positions agree with TRBD1. Near its end, the DNA agrees better with TRBJ2-7, so the J call may be wrong. Germline-derived CDR1 and CDR2 are SQVTM and ANQGSEA. The CDR3 loop spans 14 amino acids. The CDR3 reads CSVRLVTGGYEQYF. CDR3 nucleotide sequence: TGCAGCGTCCGGTTGGTGACAGGGGGCTACGAGCAGTACTTC.

The chain combines TRBV7-8 with TRBJ2-2; 14 bases fit TRBD2. CDR1 is SGHVS, CDR2 FQNEAQ, per germline. V dropped 1 base and J dropped 8; count of bases not matched to a gene: 6. This CDR3 has 17 residues. The CDR3 DNA reads TGTGCCAGCAGCTTAGTTGGGACTAGCGGGAGTTCGGGGGAGCTGTTTTTT. Encoded protein: CASSLVGTSGSSGELFF.

V gene TRBV6-5 combines with J gene TRBJ2-5, with D possibly being TRBD1 (6 bases). CDR1 is MNHEY and CDR2 is SVGAGI in the germline V gene. The length of the CDR3 is 15 residues. V lost 0 bases and J lost 7, with 15 bases in between. CDR3 coding DNA: TGTGCCAGCAGTTACTCGTTGGGGGCGGCAGGGACCCAGTACTTC. Translation: CASSYSLGAAGTQYF.

This clonotype was found a few times. The V call is TRBV12-3 or TRBV12-4, the J call TRBJ2-3; TRBD2 agrees at 9 bases. There are 16 residues in the CDR3. V gave up 3 bases and J gave up 8 bases; unmatched junction bases: 12. CDR3 in DNA: TGTGCCAGCAGTTTTAGGACGACGGCGGGGGGGGGTACGCAGTATTTT. Protein sequence: CASSFRTTAGGGTQYF.

J is TRBJ2-1 and V is TRBV7-2; D call uncertain. This CDR3 has 17 amino acids. V was trimmed by 7 bases and J by 2 bases, leaving 21 bases between them. Germline values: CDR1 SGHTA, CDR2 FQGNSA. The CDR3 DNA follows: TGTGCCAGCACCTCAAGAGGACCGGGTGTTACCTACAATGAGCAGTTCTTC. Translation: CASTSRGPGVTYNEQFF.

This clonotype occurred a few times. This chain joins TRBV29-1 and TRBJ2-7, with TRBD1 matching over 8 bases. This CDR3 has 12 residues. CDR1 SQVTM and CDR2 ANQGSEA come from the germline V gene. After removal of 6 bases from V and 3 bases from J, the junction contained 4 bases not matched to a gene. CDR3 DNA sequence: TGCAGCGTGGGACAGGCGAACTACGAGCAGTACTTC. This encodes CSVGQANYEQYF.

The J gene is TRBJ2-2, the V gene TRBV4-3; 9 nucleotides agree with TRBD2. The CDR3 contains 13 residues. Germline V gene lookup returns CDR1 LGHNA and CDR2 YSLEER. V lost 2 bases, J lost 13 bases, and 5 bases stayed unmatched. CDR3 nucleotide sequence: TGCGCCAGCAGCCAATTAGCGGGGGCCGGGCTGTTTTTT. This translates into CASSQLAGAGLFF.

Comment on this clonotype: With a much larger clone just one base away, this may be a read error. The chain employs TRBV7-2 and TRBJ2-1, with 7 bases identical to TRBD2. Germline-derived CDR1 and CDR2 are SGHTA and FQGNSA. This CDR3 comprises 16 residues. The CDR3 loop reads CASSLVSSGSHNEQFF. The DNA of the CDR3 is TGTGCCAGCAGCTTAGTTTCTAGCGGCTCCCACAATGAGCAGTTCTTC.

This clonotype was detected a few times. One end of the junction varies from germline; a read error may be responsible. V is TRBV7-7 and J is TRBJ2-1; D is perhaps TRBD1 or TRBD2 (8 bases each). The CDR3 spans 14 residues. Germline V gene lookup returns CDR1 SSHAT and CDR2 FNYEAQ (reference sequence). The CDR3 sequence is CASSLAGQAGEQFF. The CDR3 nucleotides read TGTGCTAGCAGCTTAGCGGGACAGGCGGGGGAGCAGTTCTTC.

The chain has TRBV7-7 and TRBJ1-5; unclear D gene. This CDR3 is built from 13 residues. Germline V gene lookup returns CDR1 SSHAT and CDR2 FNYEAQ (reference sequence). CDR3 in amino acids: CASPPGANQPQHF. The DNA for the CDR3 is TGTGCTAGCCCCCCCGGAGCTAATCAGCCCCAGCATTTT.

In its sample, this clonotype was seen a few times. The J gene is TRBJ2-1, the V gene TRBV6-2 or TRBV6-3; no clear D gene. Trimming cost V 2 bases and J 2 bases, with 4 bases left between them. Germline CDR1 is MNHEY and CDR2 is SVGEGT. The CDR3 is 13 residues long. CDR3 nucleotide sequence: TGTGCCAGCAGTTACGACCCCTACAATGAGCAGTTCTTC. Translated, it gives CASSYDPYNEQFF.

This clonotype was observed a few times. The V gene is TRBV29-1, the J gene TRBJ2-1, with TRBD2 identical over 7 bases. The V gene end was trimmed by 7 bases and the J gene end by 1 base; junction bases not matched to a gene: 10. The CDR3 sequence is 15 residues long. CDR1 is SQVTM and CDR2 is ANQGSEA in the germline V gene. The CDR3 is CSAEMGRESYNEQFF. Here the CDR3 DNA reads TGCAGCGCCGAGATGGGGCGGGAGTCCTACAATGAGCAGTTCTTC.

This chain uses TRBV20-1 with TRBJ2-2; a weak D match, TRBD2 (6 bases). CDR1 is DFQATT, CDR2 SNEGSKA, per germline (reference sequence). Trimming stripped 6 bases from V and 7 bases from J, with 18 bases between. This CDR3 is 14 amino acids long. Written as DNA, the CDR3 is TGCAGTGCACAGAGGTCGGGGGTGGTCGGGGAGCTGTTTTTT. Its protein is CSAQRSGVVGELFF.

This chain connects TRBV10-3 to TRBJ1-2; D ambiguous. The CDR3 sequence is 13 residues long. Germline V gene lookup returns CDR1 ENHRY and CDR2 SYGVKD. Trimming pared 2 bases from V and 4 bases from J, leaving 8 bases between. The CDR3 DNA reads as TGTGCCATCAGTGAGCCGGGTGGCTATGGCTACACCTTC. It specifies CAISEPGGYGYTF.

The chain's CDR3 is CASSGPGPPTGNYGYTF. CDR3 nucleotides: TGTGCCAGCAGTGGGCCGGGACCCCCGACGGGTAACTATGGCTACACCTTC. The V gene is TRBV2, the J gene TRBJ1-2; tentative D call: TRBD1 (5 bases). The CDR3 is 17 residues long. The ends were cut back, 4 bases at V and 1 base at J, with 19 bases in the middle. CDR1 and CDR2 from the germline V gene are SNHLY and FYNNEI.

The chain is built from TRBV12-3 or TRBV12-4 and TRBJ2-7; D might be TRBD1 (6 bases). The J call may be wrong; the DNA end is better matched by TRBJ2-5. The CDR3 runs 15 residues. The CDR3, as DNA: TGTGCCAGCAGTTTAGTGGTGGGGGCCTTTAAGACCCAGTACTTC. This translates into CASSLVVGAFKTQYF.

The chain recombines TRBV6-2 or TRBV6-3 with TRBJ1-1; unclear D gene. Germline values: CDR1 MNHEY, CDR2 SVGEGT. CDR3 length: 14 amino acids. Trimming stripped 7 bases from V and 1 base from J, with 13 bases between. In DNA, the CDR3 is TGTGCCAGCACCCTAGGGTGGCCGAACACTGAAGCTTTCTTT. Its protein is CASTLGWPNTEAFF.

A note on this clonotype: One end of the junction does not line up with germline, which may come from a read error. CDR3 sequence (DNA): TGTGCCAGCAGACAAGGGACCTCACGTAATTCACCCCTCCACTTT. Translated: CASRQGTSRNSPLHF. The chain carries TRBV14 and TRBJ1-6, with TRBD1 as a possible D gene (5 bases). Looked up from germline, CDR1 is SGHDN and CDR2 is FVKESK. The CDR3 length is 15 residues.

The rearrangement links TRBV28 to TRBJ2-4; the D gene is possibly TRBD1 (6 bases). The DNA end is a closer match to TRBJ2-7, so the J assignment may be wrong. Germline CDR1 is MDHEN and CDR2 is SYDVKM. The CDR3 spans 14 residues. In nucleotides, the CDR3 is TGTGCCAGCAGTTCAGGGGACAACGCCTACGAGCAGTACTTC. Encoded protein: CASSSGDNAYEQYF.

The chain uses TRBV20-1 and TRBJ2-3; D gene unclear. The V gene lost 0 bases and the J gene lost 2 bases, with 9 bases spanning the gap. This CDR3 comprises 14 residues. In germline, CDR1 is DFQATT, CDR2 SNEGSKA (reference sequence). The CDR3 loop is CSAREARYTDTQYF. CDR3 coding DNA: TGCAGTGCTAGAGAGGCTAGATACACAGATACGCAGTATTTT.

The chain joins TRBV21-1 to TRBJ2-7; TRBD1, as called in the table, went unchecked against the DNA. TRBV21-1 is annotated as a pseudogene. This CDR3 is 14 amino acids long. The CDR3 reads CARHHRGKAYEQYF. CDR3 DNA sequence: TGTGCCAGACACCACAGGGGGAAAGCCTACGAGCAGTACTTC.

The chain combines TRBV6-5 with TRBJ1-1; TRBD1 agrees at 9 bases. V was pared by 5 bases and J by 1 base, with 5 bases of the junction left unmatched. Germline CDR1 and CDR2: MNHEY and SVGAGI. This CDR3 contains 15 residues. CDR3 protein: CASSIHRGQNTEAFF. CDR3 nucleotides: TGTGCCAGCAGTATACACAGGGGGCAGAACACTGAAGCTTTCTTT.

This sequence joins TRBV6-5 and TRBJ2-4; D is uncertain. The CDR3 length is 16 residues. V was cut by 0 bases and J by 1 base, with 10 bases left in between. Germline V lookup: CDR1 MNHEY, CDR2 SVGAGI. The CDR3 nucleotides read TGTGCCAGCAGTTACTCGGCTGGGATGGCCAAAAACATTCAGTACTTC. Translating gives CASSYSAGMAKNIQYF.

Only a few counts were recorded for this clonotype. The chain couples TRBV25-1 to TRBJ2-1, with a tentative D call TRBD1 (6 bases). Trimming removed 1 base at V and 8 bases at J, with 18 bases between. The germline V gene encodes CDR1 MGHDK and CDR2 SYGVNS. The CDR3 is made up of 16 amino acids. CDR3 bases: TGTGCCAGCAGTGAATTGGGTACAGGGAGAGGAGATGAGCAGTTCTTC. It yields the protein CASSELGTGRGDEQFF.

This clonotype was detected many times. The chain couples TRBV6-2 or TRBV6-3 to TRBJ1-2; 8 nucleotides match TRBD1. The ends lost 6 bases at V and 5 bases at J; junction bases unmatched: 5. The CDR3 has 13 residues. Germline V gene lookup returns CDR1 MNHEY and CDR2 SVGEGT. This CDR3 is CASSSDREYGYTF. The CDR3 DNA follows: TGTGCCAGCAGCTCGGACAGGGAATATGGCTACACCTTC.